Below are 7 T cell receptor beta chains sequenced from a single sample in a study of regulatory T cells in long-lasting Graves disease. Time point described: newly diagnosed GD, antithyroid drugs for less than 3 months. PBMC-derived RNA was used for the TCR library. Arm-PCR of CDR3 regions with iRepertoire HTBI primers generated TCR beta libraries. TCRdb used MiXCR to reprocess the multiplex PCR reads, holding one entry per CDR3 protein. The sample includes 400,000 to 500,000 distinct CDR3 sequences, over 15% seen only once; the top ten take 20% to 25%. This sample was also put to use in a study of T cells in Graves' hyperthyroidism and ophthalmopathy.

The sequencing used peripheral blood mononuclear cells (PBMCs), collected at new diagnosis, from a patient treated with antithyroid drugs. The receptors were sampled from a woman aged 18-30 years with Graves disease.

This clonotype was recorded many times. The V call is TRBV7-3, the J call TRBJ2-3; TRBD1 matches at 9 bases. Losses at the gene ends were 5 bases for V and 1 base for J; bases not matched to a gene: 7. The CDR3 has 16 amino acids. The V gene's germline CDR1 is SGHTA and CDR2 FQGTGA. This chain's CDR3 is CASSTGQGIGTDTQYF. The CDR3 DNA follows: TGTGCCAGCAGCACAGGACAGGGGATAGGCACAGATACGCAGTATTTT.

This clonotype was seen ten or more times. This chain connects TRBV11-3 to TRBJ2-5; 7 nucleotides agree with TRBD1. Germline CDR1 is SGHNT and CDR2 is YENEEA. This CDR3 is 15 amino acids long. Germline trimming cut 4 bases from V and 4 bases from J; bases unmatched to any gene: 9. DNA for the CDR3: TGTGCCAGCAGCTCCCTACAGGGGCGCGTAGAGACCCAGTACTTC. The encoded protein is CASSSLQGRVETQYF.

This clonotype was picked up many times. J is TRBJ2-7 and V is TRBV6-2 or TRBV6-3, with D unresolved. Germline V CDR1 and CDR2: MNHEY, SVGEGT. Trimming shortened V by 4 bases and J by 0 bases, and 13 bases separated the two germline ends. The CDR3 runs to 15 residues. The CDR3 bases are TGTGCCAGCAGTTGGTACAGTGGAAACTCCTACGAGCAGTACTTC. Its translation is CASSWYSGNSYEQYF.

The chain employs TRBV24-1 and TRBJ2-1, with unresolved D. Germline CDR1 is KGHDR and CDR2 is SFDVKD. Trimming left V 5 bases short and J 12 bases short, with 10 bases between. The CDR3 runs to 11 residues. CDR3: CATSVKATQFF. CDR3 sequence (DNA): TGTGCCACCAGTGTGAAAGCGACGCAGTTCTTC.

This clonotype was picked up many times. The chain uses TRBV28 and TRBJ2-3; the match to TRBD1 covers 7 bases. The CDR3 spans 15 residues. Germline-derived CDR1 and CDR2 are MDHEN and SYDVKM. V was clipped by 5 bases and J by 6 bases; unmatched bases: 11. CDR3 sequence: CASSPPGGESDTQYF. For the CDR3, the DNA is TGTGCCAGCAGTCCCCCAGGGGGAGAGTCTGATACGCAGTATTTT. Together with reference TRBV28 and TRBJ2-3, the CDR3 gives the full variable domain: DVKVTQSSRYLVKRTGEKVFLECVQDMDHENMFWYRQDPGLGLRLIYFSYDVKMKEKGDIPEGYSVSREKKERFSLILESASTNQTSMYLCASSPPGGESDTQYFGPGTRLTVL.

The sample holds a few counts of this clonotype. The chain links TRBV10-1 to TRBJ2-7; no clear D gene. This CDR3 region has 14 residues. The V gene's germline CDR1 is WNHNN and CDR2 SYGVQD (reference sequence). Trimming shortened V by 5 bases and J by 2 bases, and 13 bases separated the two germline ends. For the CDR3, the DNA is TGCGCCAGCAGTCCGCAGGAATCTCCCTACGAGCAGTACTTC. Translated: CASSPQESPYEQYF.

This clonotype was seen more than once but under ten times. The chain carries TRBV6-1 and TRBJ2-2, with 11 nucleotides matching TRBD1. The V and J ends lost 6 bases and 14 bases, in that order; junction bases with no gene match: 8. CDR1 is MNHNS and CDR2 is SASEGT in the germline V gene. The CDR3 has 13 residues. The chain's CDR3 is CASSGTGGTDLFF. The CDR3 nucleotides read TGTGCCAGCAGCGGGACAGGGGGGACGGACCTGTTTTTT.